The clone carrying this T cell receptor beta chain was counted ten times or more. Its antigen is currently unknown. This sample is drawn from a study of T cell responses to AZD1222 COVID-19 vaccine. General study points: Spike-specific TCR breadth and depth went up after people got two AZD1222 doses. The study sampled repertoires only after the peak T cell response.

Clones were sequenced by immunoSEQ multiplex PCR, and TCRdb holds only the in-frame ones, with some missing. The sample consists of under 200,000 clones, 85% to 90% of them appearing once. CDR3 size: 16 residues. Per germline, CDR1 MNHEY and CDR2 SMNVEV (reference sequence). V dropped 2 bases and J dropped 5; count of bases not matched to a gene: 11. This sequence was found in an adult in good health. The J gene is TRBJ2-5, the V gene TRBV27; TRBD2 matches 7 bases. Sequenced here: peripheral blood, sampled on day 0 of AZD1222 vaccination. CDR3 coding DNA: TGTGCCAGCAGTTTAGGGGGGAGGGGCTCCAGGGAGACCCAGTACTTC. It is translated as CASSLGGRGSRETQYF.